A selection of T cell receptor beta chains follows, all from one sample in a study of T cells in Graves' hyperthyroidism and ophthalmopathy. TCRdb analysed the multiplex PCR reads with MiXCR anew, one entry per CDR3 protein. Of roughly 800,000 distinct CDR3 sequences listed, 38% are singletons. Sequences were obtained from blood. The receptors stem from a man between 18 and 35 years old with Graves' hyperthyroidism. The CDR3 runs from the conserved cysteine through the conserved F or W. A D gene is named only where the DNA matches it firmly. Size values are once, few and many counts, or a class for expanded clones, and some rows have none.

many	TRBV15	TRBJ2-5	-	CATSSRGQETQYF	TGTGCCACCAGCAGTAGGGGGCAAGAGACCCAGTACTTC
-	TRBV3-1	TRBJ2-7	-	CASSQGVSEQYF	TGTGCCAGCAGCCAAGGAGTAAGCGAGCAGTACTTC
few	TRBV5-5	TRBJ2-5	TRBD1	CASSYHNRGETQYF	TGTGCCAGCAGTTACCACAACAGGGGAGAGACCCAGTACTTC
many	TRBV11-3	TRBJ2-5	TRBD1	CASSSGTAHGETQYF	TGTGCCAGCAGCTCCGGGACAGCCCATGGGGAGACCCAGTACTTC
few	TRBV12-3/TRBV12-4	TRBJ2-7	-	CASSLINSYEQYF	TGTGCCAGCAGTTTAATCAACAGTTACGAGCAGTACTTC
many	TRBV29-1	TRBJ1-1	-	CSVEPRLNTEAFF	TGCAGCGTTGAGCCCCGCTTGAACACTGAAGCTTTCTTT
many	TRBV10-2	TRBJ2-7	TRBD1	CASTPRDRSYEQYF	TGCGCCAGCACGCCCCGGGACAGATCCTACGAGCAGTACTTC
-	TRBV12-3/TRBV12-4	TRBJ2-7	TRBD2	CASCLATSGHEQYF	TGTGCCAGCTGTTTGGCGACTAGCGGCCACGAGCAGTACTTC
-	TRBV24-1	TRBJ2-2	TRBD2	CATSGSGRAKRTDTGELFF	TGTGCCACCAGTGGGAGCGGGAGGGCCAAAAGGACCGACACCGGGGAGCTGTTTTTT
many	TRBV19	TRBJ1-5	TRBD1	CASSRQGMSNQPQHF	TGTGCCAGTAGTAGACAGGGGATGAGCAATCAGCCCCAGCATTTT
-	TRBV20-1	TRBJ2-7	-	CSLQGSYEQYF	TGCAGCTTACAGGGTAGCTACGAGCAGTACTTC
-	TRBV12-3/TRBV12-4	TRBJ1-5	-	CASSLQGMGGQPQHF	TGTGCCAGCAGTTTACAGGGTATGGGGGGTCAGCCCCAGCATTTT
-	TRBV9	TRBJ2-3	-	CASSVDGANTQYF	TGTGCCAGCAGCGTCGACGGTGCAAATACGCAGTATTTT